The clone carrying this TCR beta chain is a singleton in its sample. Per the authors' pipeline: Amplification from reference gene primers served as the basis for estimated nucleated cell counts. Sequencing used immunoSEQ multiplex PCR; TCRdb keeps in-frame clones, though not all of them. The DNA gave D and trimming, while V, J and clone size come from that table. Of about 52,000 clones in the sample, about 83% were seen once. The source of the sample is a study of blood T cell repertoires in COVID-19. Study at large: Spain, Italy and the United States supplied samples that represented acute and convalescent COVID-19. Sources were T cells, B-cell-depleted T cells, or PBMCs; the material itself was cDNA or gDNA.

Germline CDR1 is SGHKS and CDR2 is YYEKEE (reference sequence). J was trimmed by 8 bases and V by 3 bases; bases with no gene match: 9. CDR3 length: 15 amino acids. The TCR comes from a man between 70 and 80 years old with active COVID-19. Sequenced: peripheral blood. This sequence joins TRBV5-5 and TRBJ1-4, with 8 positions matching TRBD1. The CDR3 loop is CASSSLTGVDEKLFF. The CDR3 DNA follows: TGTGCCAGCAGCTCCCTGACAGGGGTTGACGAAAAACTGTTTTTT.